These 29 T cell receptor beta chains came from one sample sequenced in a study of Ad26.COV2.S vaccination and SARS-CoV-2 variants. Data came from immunoSEQ multiplex PCR; TCRdb stores just in-frame clones and leaves some out. The sample has more than 300,000 clones; around 85% are singletons. Sample treatment: some 19 received Ad26.COV2.S at low or high dose, single or two shots; about 5 received placebo; per-sample allocation not given. Material that was analyzed had been drawn on day 63 after the first vaccine or placebo injection. Sequenced here: peripheral blood, sampled in a trial of Ad26.COV2.S vaccine versus placebo. The receptor source for this set is a person aged 18-60 years who received the Ad26.COV2.S COVID-19 vaccine or a placebo.

The chain uses TRBV6-5 and TRBJ2-7; D may be TRBD1 (5 bases). This CDR3 region has 13 residues. The V gene lost 8 bases and the J gene lost 6 bases, with 17 bases spanning the gap. The V gene's germline CDR1 is MNHEY and CDR2 SVGAGI. The CDR3 loop reads CASEGALSLEQYF. CDR3 DNA: TGTGCCAGCGAAGGGGCATTATCCCTCGAGCAGTACTTC.

This clone was seen just once. The chain links TRBV19 to TRBJ1-1, with no clear D. Germline V gene lookup returns CDR1 LNHDA and CDR2 SQIVND (reference sequence). The V end was cut by 3 bases, the J end by 2 bases, with 10 bases between. The CDR3 sequence is 14 residues long. The DNA of the CDR3 is TGTGCCAGTAGTATGGAAACAGCCAACACTGAAGCTTTCTTT. This translates into CASSMETANTEAFF.

This clone was picked up a small number of times. The rearrangement links TRBV19 to TRBJ2-7, with D possibly TRBD1 on 5 matching bases. The CDR3 spans 13 residues. CDR1 and CDR2 (germline): LNHDA, SQIVND (reference sequence). V lost 3 bases, J lost 7 bases, and 13 bases lay in between. Written as DNA, the CDR3 is TGTGCCAGTAGTATGGGCAGGGCGACAGAGCAGTACTTC. This translates into CASSMGRATEQYF.

The chain combines TRBV10-3 with TRBJ1-4; D is undetermined. The CDR3 spans 14 residues. CDR1 and CDR2 (germline): ENHRY, SYGVKD. V was cut by 2 bases and J by 0 bases, with 4 bases left in between. The CDR3 here is CAISETTTNEKLFF. The CDR3 DNA sequence: TGTGCCATCAGTGAGACAACAACTAATGAAAAACTGTTTTTT.

The gene calls are TRBV3-1 (or the pseudogene TRBV3-2) and TRBJ1-1; D may be TRBD1 (5 bases). Germline CDR1 and CDR2: LGHDT and YNNKEL (reference sequence). The V end lost 2 bases, the J end lost 6 bases, and 19 bases lay between the germline ends. The CDR3 has 16 amino acids. CDR3 sequence reads: CASSQFAGWDSSEAFF. The CDR3 DNA reads as TGTGCCAGCAGCCAATTTGCCGGGTGGGACTCCTCTGAAGCTTTCTTT.

This rearrangement joins TRBV6-6 to TRBJ1-1; weak D call: TRBD1 (6 bases). V lost 5 bases to trimming and J lost 3 bases, with 16 bases between them. The CDR3 totals 15 residues. Germline V CDR1 and CDR2: MNHNY, SVGAGI (reference sequence). CDR3 nucleotide sequence: TGTGCCAGCAGTGTCCAGGGGAGGGGGGACACTGAAGCTTTCTTT. It translates to CASSVQGRGDTEAFF.

This clone was detected once. This chain uses TRBV27 with TRBJ2-7, with 8 bases that match TRBD2. CDR1 and CDR2 from the germline V gene are MNHEY and SMNVEV (reference sequence). The CDR3 spans 16 residues. The J segment lost 1 base and the V segment lost 6 bases, leaving 11 bases of the junction unmatched. The CDR3: CASRPIPSGGSYEQYF. Written as DNA, the CDR3 is TGTGCCAGCAGGCCCATCCCGAGCGGGGGTTCCTACGAGCAGTACTTC.

The CDR3 region has the DNA TGCAGTGCTAGTCCCGGACTAGCGGGGGCCCAATACAATGAGCAGTTCTTC. As protein: CSASPGLAGAQYNEQFF. The chain is built from TRBV20-1 and TRBJ2-1; 13 positions match TRBD2. The CDR3 extends over 17 amino acids. Germline V CDR1 and CDR2: DFQATT, SNEGSKA (reference sequence). The junction had 9 bases not matched to a gene; V was cut back by 3 bases and J by 4 bases.

J is TRBJ2-2 and V is TRBV7-3; D is unresolved. Germline values: CDR1 SGHTA, CDR2 FQGTGA. Trimming stripped 2 bases from V and 5 bases from J, with 6 bases between. The CDR3 runs to 13 residues. The CDR3 loop reads CASSLQRTGELFF. The CDR3, as DNA: TGTGCCAGCAGCTTACAACGAACCGGGGAGCTGTTTTTT. The full variable domain, completed using reference TRBV7-3 and TRBJ2-2, is GAGVSQTPSNKVTEKGKYVELRCDPISGHTALYWYRQSLGQGPEFLIYFQGTGAADDSGLPNDRFFAVRPEGSVSTLKIQRTERGDSAVYLCASSLQRTGELFFGEGSRLTVL.

The genes are TRBV6-5 and TRBJ2-1; 8 bases agree with TRBD2. The V segment lost 8 bases and the J segment 4 bases; nucleotides outside the gene matches: 7. The germline V gene has CDR1 MNHEY and CDR2 SVGAGI. The CDR3 runs 14 residues. CDR3 amino acids: CASEEVAGYNEQFF. For the CDR3, the DNA is TGTGCCAGCGAGGAGGTAGCGGGGTACAATGAGCAGTTCTTC.

The chain joins TRBV10-3 to TRBJ1-5, with 10 positions matching TRBD1. V shed 8 bases, J shed 2 bases, and the junction held 0 bases outside the gene matches. The CDR3 covers 13 residues. The V gene's germline CDR1 is ENHRY and CDR2 SYGVKD. The CDR3 spells CAIGQGGNQPQHF. In DNA form, the CDR3 reads TGTGCCATCGGACAGGGGGGCAATCAGCCCCAGCATTTT.

J is TRBJ1-5 and V is TRBV3-1 (or the pseudogene TRBV3-2); no firm D call. This CDR3 is built from 14 residues. The V gene lost 1 base and the J gene lost 6 bases, with 10 bases spanning the gap. The germline gives CDR1 LGHDT, CDR2 YNNKEL (reference sequence). The CDR3: CASSQAGVGQPQHF. The CDR3 region has the DNA TGTGCCAGCAGCCAAGCTGGGGTAGGTCAGCCCCAGCATTTT.

The rearrangement uses TRBV5-1 and TRBJ2-1; D gene uncertain. Between the trimmed V and J ends, which lost 5 bases and 5 bases, there was a span of 11 bases. Per the germline V gene, CDR1 is SGHRS and CDR2 is YFSETQ. CDR3 length: 13 residues. As DNA, the CDR3 is TGCGCCAGCAGACGTCTACAGAACAATGAGCAGTTCTTC. This translates into CASRRLQNNEQFF.

The chain joins TRBV28 to TRBJ2-7; D is possibly TRBD2 (5 bases). Germline CDR1 reads MDHEN; CDR2 reads SYDVKM. Between the trimmed V and J ends, which lost 4 bases and 5 bases, there was a span of 9 bases. The length of the CDR3 is 12 residues. The CDR3 loop is CASSSGSDEQYF. The CDR3 DNA reads TGTGCCAGCAGTTCCGGTAGCGACGAGCAGTACTTC.

The chain has TRBV6-5 and TRBJ2-7, with D hard to call. Germline lookup yields CDR1 MNHEY and CDR2 SVGAGI. The CDR3 totals 11 residues. V was cut by 4 bases and J by 6 bases, with 7 bases left in between. CDR3 sequence reads: CASSSYSEQYF. CDR3 DNA: TGTGCCAGCAGTTCATACTCCGAGCAGTACTTC.

This rearrangement joins TRBV4-2 to TRBJ2-6, with D maybe TRBD2 (6 bases). CDR3 length equals 18 residues. V lost 0 bases to trimming and J lost 0 bases, with 12 bases between them. Germline V gene lookup returns CDR1 LGHNA and CDR2 YNFKEQ. The CDR3, as DNA: TGTGCCAGCAGCCAAGAGGCGGGGTCTAGCTCTGGGGCCAACGTCCTGACTTTC. Translating gives CASSQEAGSSSGANVLTF.

V gene TRBV5-1 combines with J gene TRBJ1-1, with unresolved D. There are 15 residues in the CDR3. V lost 0 bases and J lost 0, with 9 bases in between. Germline assignment: CDR1 SGHRS and CDR2 YFSETQ. In DNA, the CDR3 is TGCGCCAGCAGCTTGGCAAGGGCCCTGAACACTGAAGCTTTCTTT. This encodes CASSLARALNTEAFF.

The chain uses TRBV5-4 and TRBJ2-7, with 7 bases matching TRBD2. The CDR3 totals 14 residues. Germline V gene lookup returns CDR1 SGHNT and CDR2 YYREEE (reference sequence). V lost 4 bases, J lost 6 bases, and 10 bases stayed unmatched. CDR3 sequence (DNA): TGTGCCAGCAGCCTGCGGGGGACGAGGGCCGAGCAGTACTTC. This sequence encodes CASSLRGTRAEQYF.

As for this clone: One junction end does not reproduce the germline sequence, and a read error may be involved. The chain has TRBV7-7 and TRBJ1-1; 8 nucleotides match TRBD1. Germline CDR1 and CDR2: SSHAT and FNYEAQ (reference sequence). CDR3 length: 15 amino acids. The CDR3 loop is CASSLFNRGNAEAFF. The CDR3 DNA reads as TGTGCCAGCAGCTTATTTAACAGGGGGAACGCTGAAGCTTTCTTT.

The V and J genes are TRBV29-1 and TRBJ2-1; D might be TRBD1 or TRBD2, each matching 5 bases. This CDR3 contains 12 residues. CDR1 SQVTM and CDR2 ANQGSEA come from the germline V gene. Between the trimmed V and J ends, which lost 0 bases and 11 bases, there was a span of 11 bases. CDR3 loop: CSVEDQRGQQFF. CDR3 nucleotides: TGCAGCGTTGAAGATCAGAGGGGTCAGCAGTTCTTC.

CDR3 loop: CASRGDIINSPLHF. CDR3 bases: TGTGCCAGCCGCGGGGACATAATAAATTCACCCCTCCACTTT. The V and J genes are TRBV2 and TRBJ1-6, with D perhaps matching TRBD1 (6 bases). CDR1 SNHLY and CDR2 FYNNEI come from the germline V gene. The CDR3 is made up of 14 amino acids. Trimming took 8 bases from V and 7 from J, leaving 15 bases between them.

The rearrangement uses TRBV4-1 and TRBJ1-1; 8 bases line up with TRBD1. In germline, CDR1 is MGHRA, CDR2 YSYEKL. Trimming at V came to 1 base and at J to 4 bases, leaving 17 bases not matched to a gene. The CDR3 totals 19 residues. CDR3 sequence (DNA): TGCGCCAGCAGCCAAGTCACGGGGACAGGTGTTTTACGGCCCACTGAAGCTTTCTTT. Its protein product is CASSQVTGTGVLRPTEAFF.

The V gene is TRBV19, the J gene TRBJ2-3, with 7 bases identical to TRBD1. The CDR3 length is 18 residues. CDR1 and CDR2 from the germline V gene are LNHDA and SQIVND (reference sequence). V was pared by 6 bases and J by 4 bases, with 19 bases of the junction left unmatched. In DNA, the CDR3 is TGTGCCAGTAGACGCAGAGCCCGGACAGGCGCCCTCCCAGATACGCAGTATTTT. Encoded protein: CASRRRARTGALPDTQYF.

The CDR3 is CATLLSGGYTF. The CDR3 DNA sequence: TGTGCCACCCTCCTGAGCGGCGGCTACACCTTC. This chain uses TRBV6-5 with TRBJ1-2; D is unclear. V lost 10 bases and J 8 bases, leaving 14 bases between the germline ends. The CDR3 has 11 residues. Germline assignment: CDR1 MNHEY and CDR2 SVGAGI.

The chain recombines TRBV24-1 with TRBJ1-2, with TRBD1 matching over 9 bases. The CDR3 has 14 residues. With 4 bases clipped from V and 7 bases from J, the junction kept 6 bases outside the gene matches. Germline CDR1 is KGHDR and CDR2 is SFDVKD. CDR3 sequence (DNA): TGTGCCACCAGTGACTCCGGGACAGGGTCTGGCTACACCTTC. Its protein is CATSDSGTGSGYTF.

Of note for this clone: The sample has other DNA sequences that encode this CDR3 too. The rearrangement joins TRBV5-4 to TRBJ1-1, with D possibly matching TRBD1 (5 bases). The V end lost 5 bases, the J end lost 1 base, and 6 bases lay between the germline ends. There are 12 residues in the CDR3. Germline V CDR1 and CDR2: SGHNT, YYREEE (reference sequence). The CDR3 protein is CASSGQNTEAFF. DNA for the CDR3: TGTGCCAGCAGTGGACAGAACACTGAAGCTTTCTTT.

The J gene is TRBJ1-1, the V gene TRBV2, with D possibly being TRBD1 (5 bases). The CDR3 extends over 16 amino acids. The V gene lost 4 bases and the J gene lost 5 bases, with 20 bases spanning the gap. CDR1 and CDR2 from the germline V gene are SNHLY and FYNNEI. The CDR3 DNA follows: TGTGCCAGCAGTGCCCAACCGCCGGGGGTGTTGACTGAAGCTTTCTTT. Translation gives CASSAQPPGVLTEAFF.

The chain has TRBV27 and TRBJ2-2; D may be TRBD2 (7 bases). From germline, CDR1 is MNHEY and CDR2 SMNVEV (reference sequence). The CDR3 runs to 16 residues. Trimming cost V 0 bases and J 4 bases, with 12 bases left between them. CDR3 region: CASSLSGGRCTGELFF. In nucleotides, the CDR3 is TGTGCCAGCAGTTTATCGGGGGGGCGTTGCACCGGGGAGCTGTTTTTT.

This clone was recorded once. V and J are TRBV7-6 and TRBJ2-5; 9 nucleotides line up with TRBD2. Trimming took 3 bases from V and 5 from J; bases not matched to a gene: 7. The CDR3 extends over 15 amino acids. CDR1 SGHVS and CDR2 FNYEAQ come from the germline V gene. The CDR3 reads CASSFGRGGLETQYF. DNA of the CDR3: TGTGCCAGCAGCTTCGGGCGGGGGGGCTTGGAGACCCAGTACTTC.